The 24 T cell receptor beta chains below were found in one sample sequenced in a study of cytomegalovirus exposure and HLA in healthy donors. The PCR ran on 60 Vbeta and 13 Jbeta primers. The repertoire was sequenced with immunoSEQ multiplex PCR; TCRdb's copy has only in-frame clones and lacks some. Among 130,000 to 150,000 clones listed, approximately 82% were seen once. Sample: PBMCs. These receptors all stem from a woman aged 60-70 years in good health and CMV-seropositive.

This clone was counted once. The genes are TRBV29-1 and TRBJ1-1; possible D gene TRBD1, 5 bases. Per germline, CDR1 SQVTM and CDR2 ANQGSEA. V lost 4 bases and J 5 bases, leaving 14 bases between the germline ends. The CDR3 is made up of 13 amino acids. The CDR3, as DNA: TGCAGCGTTGTAGGGAAGGGGATGACTGAAGCTTTCTTT. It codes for CSVVGKGMTEAFF.

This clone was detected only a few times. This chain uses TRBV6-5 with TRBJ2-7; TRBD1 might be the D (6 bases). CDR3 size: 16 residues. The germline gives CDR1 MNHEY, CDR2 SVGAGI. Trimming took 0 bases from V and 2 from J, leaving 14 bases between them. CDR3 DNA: TGTGCCAGCAGTTACTCACTGTACAGGGTCGCCTACGAGCAGTACTTC. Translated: CASSYSLYRVAYEQYF.

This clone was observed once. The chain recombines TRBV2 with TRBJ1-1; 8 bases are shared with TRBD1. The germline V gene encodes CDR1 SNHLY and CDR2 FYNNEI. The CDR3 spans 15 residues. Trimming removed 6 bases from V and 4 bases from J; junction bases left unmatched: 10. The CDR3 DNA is TGTGCCAGCAGGGCCGAACCGGGACAGGTCACTGAAGCTTTCTTT. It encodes CASRAEPGQVTEAFF.

CDR3 coding DNA: TGTGCCAGCAGCTTCGGGGGGCCCGGGGAGCTGTTTTTT. This codes for CASSFGGPGELFF. The chain employs TRBV11-2 and TRBJ2-2; the D gene is possibly TRBD2 (7 bases). There are 13 residues in the CDR3. The germline CDR1 and CDR2 sequences are SGHAT and FQNNGV. V lost 3 bases and J lost 6, with 8 bases in between.

The CDR3 reads CASSSTGELFF. In DNA, the CDR3 is TGTGCCAGCAGTTCGACCGGGGAGCTGTTTTTT. The chain has TRBV6-5 and TRBJ2-2; no reliable D call. V was shortened by 4 bases and J by 5 bases, with 2 bases between the two germline ends. The CDR3 consists of 11 residues. Germline CDR1 is MNHEY and CDR2 is SVGAGI.

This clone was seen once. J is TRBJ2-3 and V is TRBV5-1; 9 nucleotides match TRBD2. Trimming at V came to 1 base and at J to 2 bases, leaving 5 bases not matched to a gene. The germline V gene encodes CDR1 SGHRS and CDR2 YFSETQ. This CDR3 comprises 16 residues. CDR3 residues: CASSLNPSGTTDTQYF. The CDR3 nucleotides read TGCGCCAGCAGCTTGAATCCTAGCGGGACCACAGATACGCAGTATTTT.

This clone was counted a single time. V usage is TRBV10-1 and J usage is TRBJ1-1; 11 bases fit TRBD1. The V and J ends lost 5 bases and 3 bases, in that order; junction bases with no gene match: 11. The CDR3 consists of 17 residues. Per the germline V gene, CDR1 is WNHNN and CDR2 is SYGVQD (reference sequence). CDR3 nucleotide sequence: TGCGCCAGCAGTAAAGCGGACAGGGGGCGCAGGGACACTGAAGCTTTCTTT. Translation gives CASSKADRGRRDTEAFF.

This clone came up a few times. This chain's CDR3 is CASSLVGTGFGNTIYF. In nucleotides, the CDR3 is TGTGCCAGCAGCTTAGTTGGGACAGGGTTTGGAAACACCATATATTTT. The chain carries TRBV7-9 and TRBJ1-3; 9 nucleotides match TRBD1. Looked up from germline, CDR1 is SEHNR and CDR2 is FQNEAQ (reference sequence). Germline trimming cut 1 base from V and 3 bases from J; bases unmatched to any gene: 4. The CDR3 consists of 16 residues.

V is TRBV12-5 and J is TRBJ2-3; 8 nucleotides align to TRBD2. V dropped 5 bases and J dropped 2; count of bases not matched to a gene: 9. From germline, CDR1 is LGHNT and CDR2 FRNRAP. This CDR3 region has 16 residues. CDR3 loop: CASGPPRGRNTDTQYF. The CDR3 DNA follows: TGTGCTAGTGGTCCCCCCCGCGGGAGGAACACAGATACGCAGTATTTT.

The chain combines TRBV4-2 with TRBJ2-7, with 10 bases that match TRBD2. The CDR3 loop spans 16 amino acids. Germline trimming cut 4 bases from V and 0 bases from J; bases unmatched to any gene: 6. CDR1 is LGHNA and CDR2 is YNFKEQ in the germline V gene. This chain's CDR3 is CASSLTSSGSSYEQYF. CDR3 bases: TGTGCCAGCAGCCTGACTTCTAGCGGGAGCTCCTACGAGCAGTACTTC.

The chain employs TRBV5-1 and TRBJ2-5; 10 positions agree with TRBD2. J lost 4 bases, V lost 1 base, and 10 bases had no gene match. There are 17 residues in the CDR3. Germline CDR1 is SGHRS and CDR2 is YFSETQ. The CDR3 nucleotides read TGCGCCAGCAGCTTGCCTAGCGGGAGAGGAGGTGGAGAGACCCAGTACTTC. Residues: CASSLPSGRGGGETQYF.

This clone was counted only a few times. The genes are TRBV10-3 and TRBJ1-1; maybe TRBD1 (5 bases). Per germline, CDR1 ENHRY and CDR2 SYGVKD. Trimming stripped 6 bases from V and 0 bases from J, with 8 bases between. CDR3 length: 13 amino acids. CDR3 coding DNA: TGTGCCATCAGGGAGACAGTGAACACTGAAGCTTTCTTT. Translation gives CAIRETVNTEAFF.

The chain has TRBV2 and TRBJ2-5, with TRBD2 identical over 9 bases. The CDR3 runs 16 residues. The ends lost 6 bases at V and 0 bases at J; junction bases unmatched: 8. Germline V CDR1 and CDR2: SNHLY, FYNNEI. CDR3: CASSPGLATDQETQYF. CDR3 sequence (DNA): TGTGCCAGCAGCCCCGGACTAGCGACCGACCAAGAGACCCAGTACTTC.

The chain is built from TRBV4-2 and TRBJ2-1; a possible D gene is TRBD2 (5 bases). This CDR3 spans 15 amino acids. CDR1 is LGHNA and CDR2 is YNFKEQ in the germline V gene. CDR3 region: CACGSAQSSYNEQFF. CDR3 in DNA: TGTGCTTGTGGTAGCGCACAGAGCTCCTACAATGAGCAGTTCTTC.

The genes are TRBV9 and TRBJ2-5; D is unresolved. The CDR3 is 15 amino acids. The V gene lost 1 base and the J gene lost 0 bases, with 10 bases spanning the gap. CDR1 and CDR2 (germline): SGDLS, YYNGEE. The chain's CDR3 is CASSVMGSHQETQYF. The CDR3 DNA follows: TGTGCCAGCAGCGTAATGGGCAGCCACCAAGAGACCCAGTACTTC.

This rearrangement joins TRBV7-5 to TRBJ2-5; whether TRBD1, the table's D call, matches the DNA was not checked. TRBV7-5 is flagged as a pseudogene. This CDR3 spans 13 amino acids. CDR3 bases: TGTGCCAGGACGGACAGGGTAAAAGAGACCCAGTACTTC. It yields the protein CARTDRVKETQYF.

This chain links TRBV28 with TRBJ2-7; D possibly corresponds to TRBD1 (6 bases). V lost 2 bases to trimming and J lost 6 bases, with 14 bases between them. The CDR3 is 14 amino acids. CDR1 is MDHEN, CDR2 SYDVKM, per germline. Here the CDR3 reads CASSLPSDSREQYF. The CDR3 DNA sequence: TGTGCCAGCAGTTTACCTTCGGACAGTCGCGAGCAGTACTTC.

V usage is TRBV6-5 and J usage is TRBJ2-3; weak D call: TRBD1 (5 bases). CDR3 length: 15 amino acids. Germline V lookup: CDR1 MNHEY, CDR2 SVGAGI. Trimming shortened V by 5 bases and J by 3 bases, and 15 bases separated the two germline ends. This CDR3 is CASSRDSYKTDTQYF. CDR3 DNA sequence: TGTGCCAGCAGTCGAGACAGCTATAAGACAGATACGCAGTATTTT.

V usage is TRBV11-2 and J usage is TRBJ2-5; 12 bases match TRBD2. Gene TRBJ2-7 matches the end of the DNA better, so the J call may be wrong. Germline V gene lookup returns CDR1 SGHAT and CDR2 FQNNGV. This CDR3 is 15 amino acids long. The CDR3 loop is CASSFSRLAGVEQYF. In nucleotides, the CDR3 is TGTGCCAGCAGCTTCTCGAGACTAGCGGGAGTCGAGCAGTACTTC.

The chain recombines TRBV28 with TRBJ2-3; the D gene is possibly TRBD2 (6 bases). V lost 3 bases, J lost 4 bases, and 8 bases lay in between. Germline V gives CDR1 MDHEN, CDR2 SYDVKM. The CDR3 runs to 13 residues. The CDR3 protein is CASSFWGADTQYF. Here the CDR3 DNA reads TGTGCCAGCAGTTTTTGGGGGGCAGATACGCAGTATTTT.

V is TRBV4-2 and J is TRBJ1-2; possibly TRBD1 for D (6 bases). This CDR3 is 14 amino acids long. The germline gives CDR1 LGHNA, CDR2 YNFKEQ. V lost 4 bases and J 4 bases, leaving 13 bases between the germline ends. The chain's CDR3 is CASSPGGQTYGYTF. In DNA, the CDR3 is TGTGCCAGCAGCCCGGGCGGACAGACCTATGGCTACACCTTC.

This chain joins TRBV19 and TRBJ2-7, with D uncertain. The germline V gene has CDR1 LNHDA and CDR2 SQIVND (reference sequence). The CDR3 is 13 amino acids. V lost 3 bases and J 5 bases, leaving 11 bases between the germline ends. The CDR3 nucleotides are TGTGCCAGTAGTATGGCCCGCATCGACGAGCAGTACTTC. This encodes CASSMARIDEQYF.

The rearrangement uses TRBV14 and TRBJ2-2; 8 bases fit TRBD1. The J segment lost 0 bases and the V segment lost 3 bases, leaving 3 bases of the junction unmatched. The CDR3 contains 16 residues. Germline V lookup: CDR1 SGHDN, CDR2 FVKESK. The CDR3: CASSHRTGPNTGELFF. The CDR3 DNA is TGTGCCAGCAGCCACAGGACAGGGCCGAACACCGGGGAGCTGTTTTTT. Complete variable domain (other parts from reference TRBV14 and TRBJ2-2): EAGVTQFPSHSVIEKGQTVTLRCDPISGHDNLYWYRRVMGKEIKFLLHFVKESKQDESGMPNNRFLAERTGGTYSTLKVQPAELEDSGVYFCASSHRTGPNTGELFFGEGSRLTVL.

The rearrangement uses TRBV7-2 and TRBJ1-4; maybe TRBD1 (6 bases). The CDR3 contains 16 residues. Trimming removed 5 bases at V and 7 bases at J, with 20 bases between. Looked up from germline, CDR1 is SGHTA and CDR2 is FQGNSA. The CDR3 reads CASSPRRGGATEKLFF. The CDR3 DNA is TGTGCCAGCAGCCCGCGGCGGGGGGGCGCGACTGAAAAACTGTTTTTT.